The 5 T cell receptor beta chains in this list originate from one sample, sequenced in a study of blood T cell repertoires in COVID-19 (TCRdb year 2020). Libraries were made using the immunoSEQ multiplex PCR assay. The clones in this table, taken by TCRdb from immuneACCESS, are in-frame only. Not every clone is retained; where verified, under half of the shortfall comes from an unresolved V gene, and the cause of the rest is unknown. The sample includes about 200,000 clones, with around 90% observed a single time. Of the sample, less than 1.5% is held by the ten largest clones. Sequencing was done on a sample of PBMCs or T cells enriched from blood (not recorded which). All receptors come from a man between 25 and 39 years old who had recovered from COVID-19.

This chain links TRBV30 with TRBJ2-5; maybe TRBD1 (6 bases). The CDR3 is 14 residues long. Germline values: CDR1 GTSNPN, CDR2 SVGIG (reference sequence). Trimming pared 4 bases from V and 6 bases from J, leaving 18 bases between. CDR3 loop: CAWMAQGKHKTQYF. CDR3 DNA sequence: TGTGCCTGGATGGCCCAGGGGAAACATAAGACCCAGTACTTC.

The chain has TRBV6-5 and TRBJ1-1; no reliable D call. CDR3 length: 12 amino acids. From germline, CDR1 is MNHEY and CDR2 SVGAGI. Trimming left V 2 bases short and J 7 bases short, with 8 bases between. The chain's CDR3 is CASSYLEGEAFF. CDR3 nucleotides: TGTGCCAGCAGTTACCTGGAGGGTGAAGCTTTCTTT.

Comment on this clone: Other DNA sequences in the same sample also yield this CDR3. The chain employs TRBV9 and TRBJ2-5; 12 bases fit TRBD2. The V segment lost 3 bases and the J segment 1 base; nucleotides outside the gene matches: 4. The CDR3 is 16 residues long. CDR1 and CDR2 from the germline V gene are SGDLS and YYNGEE. CDR3 sequence: CASSAGLAGVQETQYF. The CDR3 DNA follows: TGTGCCAGCAGCGCGGGACTAGCGGGCGTCCAAGAGACCCAGTACTTC.

V gene TRBV11-2 combines with J gene TRBJ2-7, with 10 bases matching TRBD2. The CDR3 is 15 residues long. The ends lost 1 base at V and 4 bases at J; junction bases unmatched: 4. Germline CDR1 is SGHAT and CDR2 is FQNNGV. CDR3 bases: TGTGCCAGCAGCTTAGCGGCTAGCGGGAGATACGAGCAGTACTTC. It translates to CASSLAASGRYEQYF.

The chain couples TRBV5-1 to TRBJ1-6; tentatively, D is TRBD1 (6 bases). CDR3 size: 14 residues. CDR1 and CDR2 from the germline V gene are SGHRS and YFSETQ. V lost 4 bases to trimming and J lost 5 bases, with 10 bases between them. The chain's CDR3 is CASSRTEDNSPLHF. As DNA, the CDR3 is TGCGCCAGCAGCCGGACAGAAGATAATTCACCCCTCCACTTT.